This T cell receptor (beta chain) is drawn from a study of CD8+ T cells in alopecia areata. Study at large: Those treated were given oral tofacitinib at 5 to 10 mg twice daily. After 6 to 18 months of tofacitinib, follow-up continued 6 months off drug.

This clone came up once. What it recognizes is unknown. General study results and limits: In scalp samples, resident alphabeta T cells of normal skin are also sequenced.

After isolation, RNA underwent reverse transcription to generate cDNA as the sequencing template. Using immunoSEQ multiplex PCR, the repertoire was profiled, and TCRdb retains in-frame clones only, with some absent. Here the sample spans approximately 280,000 clones, roughly 60% being singletons. The sample's treatment: oral pan-JAK inhibitor, 5-10 mg twice daily. CD4+ and CD8+ T cells were sorted from PBMCs. CDR3 size: 15 residues. J lost 5 bases, V lost 2 bases, and 8 bases had no gene match. From germline, CDR1 is SGHTA and CDR2 FQGTGA. This material consisted of CD4+ T cells sorted from blood, taken at week 24, from a patient treated with tofacitinib. The receptor comes from a human donor with alopecia areata. This chain joins TRBV7-3 and TRBJ2-7; the match to TRBD1 covers 8 bases. CDR3 coding DNA: TGTGCCAGCAGCTTAGCCCGGACAGGGAAGGACGAGCAGTACTTC. It encodes CASSLARTGKDEQYF. The whole variable domain, filled in from reference TRBV7-3 and TRBJ2-7, reads GAGVSQTPSNKVTEKGKYVELRCDPISGHTALYWYRQSLGQGPEFLIYFQGTGAADDSGLPNDRFFAVRPEGSVSTLKIQRTERGDSAVYLCASSLARTGKDEQYFGPGTRLTVT.